The rows below give T cell receptor beta chains drawn from one sample of a study of blood T cell repertoires in COVID-19. Libraries were prepared by immunoSEQ multiplex PCR; TCRdb keeps only in-frame clonotypes and omits some of them. The sample has 100,000 to 150,000 clones; about four fifths are singletons. Sequencing was done on a sample of peripheral blood. These TCRs come from an elderly man with active or convalescent COVID-19. CDR3s leave out the opening cysteine and the closing phenylalanine or tryptophan. Fields, in order: V gene, J gene, clone size, D gene, CDR3 protein. A D gene is named only where the DNA matches it firmly. Clone size is shown for a subset of rows, as once, few, many or a class of expanded clone.

v_call: TRBV7-9
j_call: TRBJ1-4
clone_size: .
d_call: TRBD1
cdr3_aa: ASSLGQGWLF

v_call: TRBV5-1
j_call: TRBJ1-2
clone_size: .
d_call: TRBD1
cdr3_aa: ASSLGTGYGYT

v_call: TRBV5-4
j_call: TRBJ2-5
clone_size: .
d_call: .
cdr3_aa: ASSLSGVETQY

v_call: TRBV10-3
j_call: TRBJ1-2
clone_size: .
d_call: .
cdr3_aa: AISRQYDYGYT

v_call: TRBV7-2
j_call: TRBJ1-6
clone_size: .
d_call: TRBD1
cdr3_aa: ASSSAGGPYNSPLH

v_call: TRBV28
j_call: TRBJ2-7
clone_size: few
d_call: TRBD1
cdr3_aa: ASTSPETGQSGEQY

v_call: TRBV21-1
j_call: TRBJ1-5
clone_size: .
d_call: .
cdr3_aa: ASSKSRRQPQH

v_call: TRBV5-1
j_call: TRBJ1-4
clone_size: .
d_call: TRBD1
cdr3_aa: ASSSTGGADNEKLF

v_call: TRBV7-3
j_call: TRBJ2-7
clone_size: .
d_call: .
cdr3_aa: ASSSSGDYEQY

v_call: TRBV28
j_call: TRBJ1-2
clone_size: .
d_call: .
cdr3_aa: ASRSTGNYGYT

v_call: TRBV19
j_call: TRBJ2-1
clone_size: .
d_call: .
cdr3_aa: ASSIDSTGNPYNEQF

v_call: TRBV4-1
j_call: TRBJ2-7
clone_size: .
d_call: TRBD2
cdr3_aa: ASSQGLAGLSYEQY

v_call: TRBV7-8
j_call: TRBJ1-2
clone_size: once
d_call: .
cdr3_aa: ASTSREGDYGYT

v_call: TRBV4-2
j_call: TRBJ2-3
clone_size: .
d_call: .
cdr3_aa: ASSQDRGTDTQY

v_call: TRBV28
j_call: TRBJ1-6
clone_size: .
d_call: TRBD1
cdr3_aa: ASSVVTGAYYNSPLH

v_call: TRBV3-1/TRBV3-2
j_call: TRBJ2-7
clone_size: .
d_call: TRBD2
cdr3_aa: ASSHLRGGYEQY

v_call: TRBV9
j_call: TRBJ1-3
clone_size: .
d_call: .
cdr3_aa: ASSVDGNTIY

v_call: TRBV5-1
j_call: TRBJ1-1
clone_size: .
d_call: .
cdr3_aa: ASSLERPGATEAF

v_call: TRBV11-3
j_call: TRBJ1-4
clone_size: .
d_call: TRBD1
cdr3_aa: ASSLPGTGEEKLF